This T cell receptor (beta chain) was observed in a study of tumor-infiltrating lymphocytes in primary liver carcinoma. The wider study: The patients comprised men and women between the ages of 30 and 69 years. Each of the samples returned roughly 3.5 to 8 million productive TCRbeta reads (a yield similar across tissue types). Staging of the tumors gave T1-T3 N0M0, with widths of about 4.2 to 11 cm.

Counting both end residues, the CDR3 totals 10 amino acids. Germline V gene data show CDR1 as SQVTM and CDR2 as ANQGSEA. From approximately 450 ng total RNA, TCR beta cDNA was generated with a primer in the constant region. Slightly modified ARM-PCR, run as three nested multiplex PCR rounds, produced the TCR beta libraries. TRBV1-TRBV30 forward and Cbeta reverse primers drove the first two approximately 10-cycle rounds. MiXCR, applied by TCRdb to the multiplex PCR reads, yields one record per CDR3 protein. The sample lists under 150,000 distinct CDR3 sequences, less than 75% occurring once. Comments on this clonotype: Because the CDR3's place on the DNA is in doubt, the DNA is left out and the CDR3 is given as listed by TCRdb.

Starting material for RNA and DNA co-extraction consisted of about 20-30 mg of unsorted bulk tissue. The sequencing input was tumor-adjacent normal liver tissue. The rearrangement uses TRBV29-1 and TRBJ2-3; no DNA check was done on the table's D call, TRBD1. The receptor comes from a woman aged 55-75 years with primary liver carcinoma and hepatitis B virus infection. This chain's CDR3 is CSVGRGTLYF.